These 4 T cell receptor beta chains were sequenced from one sample in a study of Graves' ophthalmopathy and Graves' hyperthyroidism. Amplification of TCR beta CDR3 regions used RNA transcripts. In the first round, RT-PCR was carried out with HTBI primers, and a multiplex PCR formed the second round. TCRdb independently ran MiXCR on the multiplex PCR reads; one entry per CDR3 protein. The sample shows hundreds of thousands of distinct CDR3 sequences, 15% of them seen only once. Material for sequencing was peripheral blood. The receptors come from a woman younger than 30 with stable Graves' hyperthyroidism.

This clonotype was found a few times. One base away lies a much larger clone, so this may be a sequencing read error. V usage is TRBV20-1 and J usage is TRBJ2-5; 10 nucleotides align to TRBD2. The CDR3 has 14 residues. Germline V CDR1 and CDR2: DFQATT, SNEGSKA (reference sequence). CDR3 sequence reads: CSATLAGLGETKYF. CDR3 in DNA: TGCAGTGCTACACTAGCGGGGCTAGGGGAGACCAAGTACTTC.

This clonotype turned up a few times. This chain links TRBV12-3 or TRBV12-4 with TRBJ2-2; D ambiguous. This CDR3 comprises 14 residues. V shed 6 bases and J shed 3 bases, with 11 bases lying between them. In nucleotides, the CDR3 is TGTGCCAGCAGCCTATACAGCGACACCGGGGAGCTGTTTTTT. It yields the protein CASSLYSDTGELFF.

This clonotype was detected many times. The chain is built from TRBV5-1 and TRBJ1-2; D remains unclear. This CDR3 is 13 amino acids long. Per the germline V gene, CDR1 is SGHRS and CDR2 is YFSETQ. V was shortened by 4 bases and J by 1 base, with 8 bases between the two germline ends. Here the CDR3 reads CASSVGRNYGYTF. The CDR3 DNA is TGCGCCAGCAGCGTAGGACGTAACTATGGCTACACCTTC.

This clonotype was recorded many times. J is TRBJ1-6 and V is TRBV5-1, with TRBD1 identical over 7 bases. The V segment lost 5 bases and the J segment 6 bases; nucleotides outside the gene matches: 11. This CDR3 is 16 amino acids long. Germline loops: CDR1 SGHRS, CDR2 YFSETQ. The CDR3 nucleotides are TGCGCCAGCAGTCCTACCCCGGGACAGTTTAATTCACCCCTCCACTTT. Translated, it gives CASSPTPGQFNSPLHF. Variable domain in full (rest from reference TRBV5-1 and TRBJ1-6): KAGVTQTPRYLIKTRGQQVTLSCSPISGHRSVSWYQQTPGQGLQFLFEYFSETQRNKGNFPGRFSGRQFSNSRSEMNVSTLELGDSALYLCASSPTPGQFNSPLHFGNGTRLTVT.